Listed below are T cell receptor beta chains from one sample, sequenced in a study of response to subunit inactivated influenza vaccine. TCRdb redid the calling of the RT-PCR reads with MiXCR, one entry per CDR3 protein. The sample holds a few hundred thousand distinct CDR3 sequences; just over 20% are singletons and the top ten take 10% to 13%. The specimen was PBMCs from blood, collected 21 months after vaccination. Receptors were obtained from a man aged 50 to 69 who received an inactivated influenza vaccine. Each CDR3 is given with its conserved first and last residue. The D gene is left open where the match is weak. Clone size, where shown, is once, few, many, or a class for clones that have expanded.

-	TRBJ1-3	TRBV12-3/TRBV12-4	many	CASTQAAGHSGNTIYF	TGTGCCAGCACCCAAGCGGCAGGCCACTCTGGAAACACCATATATTTT
TRBD2	TRBJ2-5	TRBV3-1	few	CASSLLGLAGQETQYF	TGTGCCAGCAGCCTTCTCGGACTAGCGGGACAAGAGACCCAGTACTTC
-	TRBJ2-7	TRBV5-6	-	CASSSVHSSYEQYF	TGTGCCAGCAGCTCGGTTCATAGCTCCTACGAGCAGTACTTC
TRBD1	TRBJ1-1	TRBV20-1	many	CSAPGTGGPNTEAFF	TGCAGTGCCCCCGGGACAGGGGGCCCGAACACTGAAGCTTTCTTT
-	TRBJ1-2	TRBV20-1	many	CSARDPPEWGGGYTF	TGCAGTGCTAGAGATCCCCCAGAATGGGGCGGGGGCTACACCTTC
-	TRBJ2-4	TRBV28	few	CASSYIAKNIQYF	TGTGCCAGCAGTTACATAGCCAAAAACATTCAGTACTTC
-	TRBJ1-1	TRBV6-1	few	CASSPSQGGVLVAFF	TGTGCCAGCAGTCCCTCTCAGGGAGGGGTCTTAGTAGCTTTCTTT
TRBD1	TRBJ1-4	TRBV24-1	many	CATSDSGTEEKLFF	TGTGCCACCAGTGACTCCGGGACAGAGGAAAAACTGTTTTTT
-	TRBJ2-2	TRBV24-1	-	CATSDPGHHETGELFF	TGTGCCACCAGTGACCCTGGACACCATGAAACCGGGGAGCTGTTTTTT
TRBD1	TRBJ2-3	TRBV7-2	-	CASSSRPGTGRTQYF	TGTGCCAGCAGCTCCCGTCCCGGGACAGGGAGGACGCAGTATTTT
-	TRBJ1-3	TRBV12-3/TRBV12-4	many	CASSFPSGTGNTIYF	TGTGCCAGCAGTTTCCCTTCAGGGACTGGAAACACCATATATTTT
TRBD2	TRBJ2-7	TRBV2	-	CASSGTRAGEQYF	TGTGCCAGCAGTGGGACTAGGGCTGGCGAGCAGTACTTC
-	TRBJ2-5	TRBV7-2	many	CASSLAWGETQYF	TGTGCCAGCAGCTTAGCGTGGGGGGAGACCCAGTACTTC
TRBD2	TRBJ2-2	TRBV7-2	-	CASSPLSGSQNTGELFF	TGTGCCAGCAGCCCACTCAGCGGGAGCCAGAACACCGGGGAGCTGTTTTTT
TRBD1	TRBJ2-7	TRBV20-1	-	CSALRRTGGNTKDF	TGCAGTGCCCTTCGCAGGACAGGGGGCAATACCAAGGACTTC